The rows below give T cell receptor beta chains drawn from one sample of a study of cytomegalovirus exposure and HLA in healthy donors. Data came from immunoSEQ multiplex PCR; TCRdb stores just in-frame clones and leaves some out. The sample shows over 200,000 clones, roughly 84% of them seen only once. Sequencing was done on a sample of PBMCs. All receptors come from a human donor in good health. The CDR3 runs from the conserved cysteine through the conserved F or W. D genes are given only for firm matches. Only some rows state a clone size, as once, few, many or a class for expanded clones.

d_call: .
clone_size: .
v_call: TRBV18
j_call: TRBJ1-2
cdr3_aa: CASSPIGDYGYTF
cdr3_nt: TGTGCCAGCTCACCAATAGGGGACTATGGCTACACCTTC

d_call: TRBD2
clone_size: .
v_call: TRBV9
j_call: TRBJ2-7
cdr3_aa: CASSVEGTSGSIDEQYF
cdr3_nt: TGTGCCAGCAGCGTAGAAGGGACTAGCGGGAGTATCGACGAGCAGTACTTC

d_call: TRBD1
clone_size: .
v_call: TRBV6-6
j_call: TRBJ2-1
cdr3_aa: CASSYGDRGGHEQFF
cdr3_nt: TGTGCCAGCAGTTACGGGGACAGGGGTGGTCATGAGCAGTTCTTC

d_call: .
clone_size: .
v_call: TRBV4-2
j_call: TRBJ2-1
cdr3_aa: CASLGREQGSSYNEQFF
cdr3_nt: TGTGCCAGCCTCGGACGGGAGCAGGGTTCCTCCTACAATGAGCAGTTCTTC

d_call: .
clone_size: .
v_call: TRBV5-1
j_call: TRBJ2-5
cdr3_aa: CASSLVALHQETQYF
cdr3_nt: TGCGCCAGCAGCTTGGTTGCGTTACACCAAGAGACCCAGTACTTC

d_call: TRBD2
clone_size: .
v_call: TRBV4-1
j_call: TRBJ2-4
cdr3_aa: CASSPGLAGGRNKNIQYF
cdr3_nt: TGCGCCAGCAGCCCGGGACTAGCGGGAGGTCGGAACAAAAACATTCAGTACTTC

d_call: TRBD2
clone_size: .
v_call: TRBV29-1
j_call: TRBJ2-3
cdr3_aa: CSVEPRTSGSTDTQYF
cdr3_nt: TGCAGCGTTGAACCAAGGACTAGCGGGAGCACAGATACGCAGTATTTT

d_call: TRBD2
clone_size: once
v_call: TRBV7-3
j_call: TRBJ2-3
cdr3_aa: CASSLQGGRGGTDTQYF
cdr3_nt: TGTGCCAGCAGCTTACAGGGCGGGAGGGGGGGCACAGATACGCAGTATTTT

d_call: TRBD2
clone_size: .
v_call: TRBV28
j_call: TRBJ2-3
cdr3_aa: CASSFYLGLTLSDTQYF
cdr3_nt: TGTGCCAGCAGTTTTTACCTGGGACTAACCTTGTCAGATACGCAGTATTTT

d_call: .
clone_size: once
v_call: TRBV27
j_call: TRBJ1-1
cdr3_aa: CASKEVTPMNTEAFF
cdr3_nt: TGTGCCAGCAAAGAAGTGACTCCTATGAACACTGAAGCTTTCTTT

d_call: .
clone_size: .
v_call: TRBV6-5
j_call: TRBJ1-6
cdr3_aa: CASSYSGGGAGSPLHF
cdr3_nt: TGTGCCAGCAGTTACTCGGGGGGAGGGGCGGGCTCACCCCTCCACTTT

d_call: TRBD1
clone_size: .
v_call: TRBV6-1
j_call: TRBJ1-2
cdr3_aa: CASSEYLQGSYGYTF
cdr3_nt: TGTGCCAGCAGTGAGTACTTACAGGGGAGCTATGGCTACACCTTC

d_call: .
clone_size: .
v_call: TRBV5-4
j_call: TRBJ2-6
cdr3_aa: CASSLGEGGGANVLTF
cdr3_nt: TGTGCCAGCAGCTTGGGTGAGGGCGGGGGGGCCAACGTCCTGACTTTC

d_call: .
clone_size: few
v_call: TRBV5-1
j_call: TRBJ2-7
cdr3_aa: CASSLDMRPSYEQYF
cdr3_nt: TGCGCCAGCAGCTTGGATATGCGGCCCTCCTACGAGCAGTACTTC

d_call: .
clone_size: few
v_call: TRBV18
j_call: TRBJ2-1
cdr3_aa: CASSPSKLYEQFF
cdr3_nt: TGTGCCAGCTCACCGTCTAAGCTTTATGAGCAGTTCTTC

d_call: .
clone_size: .
v_call: TRBV5-6
j_call: TRBJ2-2
cdr3_aa: CASSWRQAGGELFF
cdr3_nt: TGTGCCAGCAGCTGGCGACAGGCTGGCGGGGAGCTGTTTTTT

d_call: .
clone_size: .
v_call: TRBV7-9
j_call: TRBJ1-5
cdr3_aa: CASSLSSQPQHF
cdr3_nt: TGTGCCAGCAGCTTAAGTAGCCAGCCCCAGCATTTT

d_call: TRBD2
clone_size: .
v_call: TRBV19
j_call: TRBJ2-1
cdr3_aa: CASTDGGGLAVRSYNEQFF
cdr3_nt: TGTGCCAGTACCGATGGGGGAGGACTAGCGGTTCGTTCGTACAATGAGCAGTTCTTC

d_call: .
clone_size: .
v_call: TRBV9
j_call: TRBJ2-7
cdr3_aa: CASSSRLSYEQYF
cdr3_nt: TGTGCCAGCAGCTCCAGACTCTCCTACGAGCAGTACTTC

d_call: .
clone_size: once
v_call: TRBV28
j_call: TRBJ2-5
cdr3_aa: CASGEFLQGQETQYF
cdr3_nt: TGTGCCAGCGGAGAGTTCCTACAGGGTCAAGAGACCCAGTACTTC

d_call: TRBD1
clone_size: once
v_call: TRBV19
j_call: TRBJ2-7
cdr3_aa: CASTPGRQGDQGVYEQYF
cdr3_nt: TGTGCCAGTACCCCAGGGAGACAGGGGGACCAGGGGGTCTACGAGCAGTACTTC

d_call: .
clone_size: .
v_call: TRBV5-4
j_call: TRBJ2-5
cdr3_aa: CASSLDGAPQETQYF
cdr3_nt: TGTGCCAGCAGCTTGGATGGGGCCCCCCAAGAGACCCAGTACTTC